The 20 T cell receptor beta chains below all came from one sample that was sequenced in a study of blood T cell repertoires in COVID-19. Sequenced by immunoSEQ multiplex PCR; TCRdb stores in-frame clones only, minus some. Of approximately 250,000 clones listed, around four fifths were seen once; the top ten hold more than 6%. The sequencing input was peripheral blood. Receptors were obtained from a woman aged 60-70 years with active or convalescent COVID-19.

This clone was counted once. The V gene is TRBV6-6, the J gene TRBJ1-5; TRBD1 aligns across 7 bases. The CDR3 covers 14 residues. The germline CDR1 and CDR2 sequences are MNHNY and SVGAGI (reference sequence). V lost 7 bases and J lost 7; bases outside the gene matches: 10. The DNA of the CDR3 is TGTGCCAGCAACTACCACAGGGGCAGCCAGCCCCAGCATTTT. Encoded protein: CASNYHRGSQPQHF.

The chain joins TRBV5-1 to TRBJ2-1; 9 nucleotides agree with TRBD2. Germline V gene data show CDR1 as SGHRS and CDR2 as YFSETQ. Trimming removed 5 bases from V and 3 bases from J; junction bases left unmatched: 6. The CDR3 consists of 15 residues. Here the CDR3 reads CASRDRTSDYNEQFF. The CDR3, as DNA: TGCGCCAGCAGGGACCGGACTAGCGACTACAATGAGCAGTTCTTC.

There are a few counts of this clone. CDR3 residues: CATGVGQLNTGELFF. The CDR3 DNA reads TGTGCCACCGGTGTGGGACAACTAAACACCGGGGAGCTGTTTTTT. The chain couples TRBV10-3 to TRBJ2-2; maybe TRBD1 (6 bases). Germline values: CDR1 ENHRY, CDR2 SYGVKD. Trimming cost V 10 bases and J 2 bases, with 17 bases left between them. The CDR3 runs 15 residues.

This clone appeared a few times. The chain uses TRBV12-5 and TRBJ2-7; unclear D gene. The CDR3 sequence is 13 residues long. V gave up 0 bases and J gave up 5 bases, with 8 bases separating them. Looked up from germline, CDR1 is LGHNT and CDR2 is FRNRAP. CDR3: CASGLVPENEQYF. The DNA of the CDR3 is TGTGCTAGTGGTTTGGTCCCGGAGAACGAGCAGTACTTC.

The rearrangement uses TRBV7-9 and TRBJ1-2; TRBD1 matches at 7 bases. Germline values: CDR1 SEHNR, CDR2 FQNEAQ (reference sequence). V lost 3 bases to trimming and J lost 5 bases; unmatched junction nucleotides: 6. This CDR3 region has 14 residues. In nucleotides, the CDR3 is TGTGCCAGCAGCTTTAGCGGGACAGCTTATGGCTACACCTTC. Its translation: CASSFSGTAYGYTF. Drawing the rest from reference TRBV7-9 and TRBJ1-2, the complete variable domain is DTGVSQNPRHKITKRGQNVTFRCDPISEHNRLYWYRQTLGQGPEFLTYFQNEAQLEKSRLLSDRFSAERPKGSFSTLEIQRTEQGDSAMYLCASSFSGTAYGYTFGSGTRLTVV.

The table lists this clone with a few counts. This chain links TRBV9 with TRBJ2-1; 14 bases align to TRBD2. The CDR3 runs to 15 residues. CDR1 is SGDLS, CDR2 YYNGEE, per germline. V lost 0 bases to trimming and J lost 10 bases; unmatched junction nucleotides: 3. The DNA for the CDR3 is TGTGCCAGCAGCGTAGCGGGACTAGCGGGAGAGGAGCAGTTCTTC. This sequence encodes CASSVAGLAGEEQFF. Supplemented by reference TRBV9 and TRBJ2-1, the full variable domain reads DSGVTQTPKHLITATGQRVTLRCSPRSGDLSVYWYQQSLDQGLQFLIQYYNGEERAKGNILERFSAQQFPDLHSELNLSSLELGDSALYFCASSVAGLAGEEQFFGPGTRLTVL.

This rearrangement joins TRBV27 to TRBJ2-1; 12 positions match TRBD1. Trimming took 5 bases from V and 8 from J; bases not matched to a gene: 19. CDR1 and CDR2 from the germline V gene are MNHEY and SMNVEV (reference sequence). The CDR3 is 19 amino acids. This CDR3 reads CASSPFSRVGTGGADEQFF. The CDR3 DNA reads TGTGCCAGCAGTCCGTTTAGTCGCGTGGGGACAGGGGGCGCCGATGAGCAGTTCTTC.

The gene calls are TRBV23-1 and TRBJ1-2, with D perhaps matching TRBD1 (5 bases). TRBV23-1 falls under the ORF class, with uncertain function. The CDR3 is 15 residues long. V lost 0 bases and J 6 bases, leaving 14 bases between the germline ends. The CDR3 DNA follows: TGCGCCAGCAGTCAATCGGGGGACTCTGGGGATGGCTACACCTTC. Protein product: CASSQSGDSGDGYTF.

The chain employs TRBV7-6 and TRBJ2-1, with TRBD2 matching 11 bases. Trimming at V came to 6 bases and at J to 5 bases, leaving 9 bases not matched to a gene. The CDR3 sequence is 16 residues long. The germline V gene encodes CDR1 SGHVS and CDR2 FNYEAQ. In nucleotides, the CDR3 is TGTGCCAGCAGTTCGGTCCTAGCGGGAGGCAACAATGAGCAGTTCTTC. Translated: CASSSVLAGGNNEQFF.

This clone was seen only once. The V call is TRBV7-6, the J call TRBJ1-5; 9 bases map to TRBD1. Germline V lookup: CDR1 SGHVS, CDR2 FNYEAQ. The CDR3 sequence is 14 residues long. V dropped 5 bases and J dropped 5; count of bases not matched to a gene: 4. CDR3 residues: CASSPDRGYQPQHF. In DNA, the CDR3 is TGTGCCAGCAGCCCCGACAGGGGGTATCAGCCCCAGCATTTT.

V is TRBV3-1 (or the pseudogene TRBV3-2) and J is TRBJ2-5, with D possibly TRBD1 on 5 matching bases. The CDR3 length is 13 residues. V gave up 2 bases and J gave up 4 bases, with 8 bases separating them. In germline, CDR1 is LGHDT, CDR2 YNNKEL (reference sequence). DNA for the CDR3: TGTGCCAGCAGCCAACTAGGGGCAGAGACCCAGTACTTC. Its translation is CASSQLGAETQYF.

The rearrangement joins TRBV5-1 to TRBJ1-1; the D gene is possibly TRBD1 (5 bases). V was clipped by 0 bases and J by 1 base, with 16 bases between them. The germline gives CDR1 SGHRS, CDR2 YFSETQ. The CDR3 runs to 17 residues. CDR3 region: CASSLDGADETNTEAFF. CDR3 sequence (DNA): TGCGCCAGCAGCTTGGATGGGGCAGACGAGACGAACACTGAAGCTTTCTTT.

The rearrangement joins TRBV27 to TRBJ2-7; TRBD1 aligns across 7 bases. Germline V gene lookup returns CDR1 MNHEY and CDR2 SMNVEV (reference sequence). Trimming at V came to 7 bases and at J to 7 bases, leaving 13 bases not matched to a gene. This CDR3 has 14 amino acids. CDR3 sequence reads: CASKRQGGFWEQYV. The CDR3 nucleotides read TGTGCCAGCAAGAGACAGGGCGGGTTCTGGGAGCAGTACGTC.

This clone was picked up one time. V gene TRBV5-1 combines with J gene TRBJ2-3; 8 nucleotides agree with TRBD2. CDR1 and CDR2 (germline): SGHRS, YFSETQ. The CDR3 covers 17 residues. The trim removed 4 bases at V and 0 bases at J, leaving 10 bases unmatched. CDR3 in DNA: TGCGCCAGCAGCCAACGGACTAGCCCTTCTAGCACAGATACGCAGTATTTT. Residues: CASSQRTSPSSTDTQYF.

V and J are TRBV6-5 and TRBJ1-3; D ambiguous. There are 13 residues in the CDR3. Per germline, CDR1 MNHEY and CDR2 SVGAGI. V shed 6 bases and J shed 4 bases, with 10 bases lying between them. The CDR3 protein is CASSLRRGNTIYF. The CDR3 bases are TGTGCCAGCAGCCTACGCCGGGGAAACACCATATATTTT.

A single count supports this clone. The CDR3: CASSFLESEQFF. The CDR3 DNA reads TGTGCCAGCAGTTTTCTGGAGAGTGAGCAGTTCTTC. V and J are TRBV27 and TRBJ2-1; no definite D call. The CDR3 totals 12 residues. The germline V and J ends were trimmed by 3 bases and 9 bases, with 9 bases remaining between them. The germline CDR1 and CDR2 sequences are MNHEY and SMNVEV (reference sequence).

This clone has only one observation. The CDR3 sequence: CASRLAGTDTQYF. CDR3 bases: TGTGCCAGCCGGCTAGCTGGGACAGATACGCAGTATTTT. V usage is TRBV11-3 and J usage is TRBJ2-3; D is perhaps TRBD2 (5 bases). Trimming took off 8 bases at V and 3 bases at J, with 12 bases between the two ends. The CDR3 consists of 13 residues. Germline V CDR1 and CDR2: SGHNT, YENEEA.

The chain couples TRBV5-1 to TRBJ1-3; 8 bases line up with TRBD1. Germline V CDR1 and CDR2: SGHRS, YFSETQ. The CDR3 has 18 residues. J was trimmed by 0 bases and V by 0 bases; bases with no gene match: 8. The CDR3 sequence is CASSLDGTGPFSGNTIYF. CDR3 DNA: TGCGCCAGCAGCTTGGATGGGACAGGCCCATTCTCTGGAAACACCATATATTTT.

This clone turned up a few times. The chain combines TRBV19 with TRBJ1-1; D unresolved. The CDR3 runs to 14 residues. Germline CDR1 and CDR2: LNHDA and SQIVND (reference sequence). V gave up 1 base and J gave up 1 base, with 7 bases separating them. CDR3 region: CASSIVAQNTEAFF. For the CDR3, the DNA is TGTGCCAGTAGTATAGTAGCACAGAACACTGAAGCTTTCTTT.

The V call is TRBV18, the J call TRBJ2-7; unclear D gene. The ends were cut back, 2 bases at V and 5 bases at J, with 16 bases in the middle. Looked up from germline, CDR1 is KGHSH and CDR2 is LQKENI. This CDR3 comprises 15 residues. CDR3 loop: CASSPETGSWNEQYF. CDR3 DNA sequence: TGTGCCAGCTCACCAGAAACGGGTTCCTGGAACGAGCAGTACTTC.